The next 3 T cell receptor beta chains were all read from a single sample in a study of T-cell memory formation after mild COVID-19. MiXCR was run by TCRdb on the 5' RACE reads, yielding one entry per CDR3 protein. The repertoire consists of 430,000 or so distinct CDR3 sequences, with 20% to 30% occurring once and the leading ten covering under 15%. The sequenced material came from PBMCs or a T cell subset sorted from them (not recorded which). The origin of the receptors is an adult woman who had mild COVID-19 (a few samples of this study predate the infection). Cell type and time point are not known.

Details on this clonotype: One end of the junction does not line up with germline, which may come from a read error. V and J are TRBV5-1 and TRBJ2-5, with D perhaps assigned TRBD1 or TRBD2 (5 bases each). Germline V gene sequence: CDR1 SGHRS, CDR2 YFSETQ. The CDR3 is 14 amino acids. In DNA form, the CDR3 reads TGCGCCAGCTCCTATACCGGGACGGAAGAGAGCCAGTACTTC. Translated: CASSYTGTEESQYF.

This clonotype was seen only a few times. CDR3 amino acids: CSAYGLAIVSYEQYF. CDR3 DNA: TGCAGTGCTTACGGACTAGCGATAGTCTCCTACGAGCAGTACTTC. This chain joins TRBV20-1 and TRBJ2-7; TRBD2 matches 9 bases. CDR3 size: 15 residues. Germline lookup yields CDR1 DFQATT and CDR2 SNEGSKA (reference sequence). The V segment lost 5 bases and the J segment 0 bases; nucleotides outside the gene matches: 8.

This clonotype was found a few times. The CDR3 DNA reads TGCAGTGCCACCGGGACAATCAATCAGCCCCAGCATTTT. Protein sequence: CSATGTINQPQHF. V gene TRBV20-1 combines with J gene TRBJ1-5; perhaps TRBD1 as D (6 bases). V was clipped by 6 bases and J by 3 bases, with 12 bases between them. The germline gives CDR1 DFQATT, CDR2 SNEGSKA (reference sequence). CDR3 length equals 13 residues.